This TCR beta chain appears in the sequencing data of a study of T cell responses to AZD1222 COVID-19 vaccine. Study overall: Second-dose groups at about 4 or about 12 weeks were pooled.

A remark on this clone: What it binds is unknown.

Germline V gene sequence: CDR1 KGHDR, CDR2 SFDVKD. The V end lost 3 bases, the J end lost 4 bases, and 11 bases lay between the germline ends. The CDR3 extends over 14 amino acids. Notes on the study in general: White British donors predominated, females outnumbered males, and clonal diversity was possibly underestimated. Reports indicate that nearly half of spike-specific TCRs are directed at unmutated variant regions. No repertoire was sampled before or during the peak T cell response, only after it.

Assay used: immunoSEQ multiplex PCR; TCRdb lists only in-frame clones, some missing. The sample lists roughly 49,000 clones; over 60% were seen once. V is TRBV24-1 and J is TRBJ1-2; tentatively, D is TRBD1 (5 bases). The clonotype comes from an adult in good health. The specimen comprised peripheral blood, sampled on day 0 of AZD1222 vaccination. The CDR3, as DNA: TGTGCCACCAGTGATCCGGGGGGTAGCTATGGCTACACCTTC. Its protein product is CATSDPGGSYGYTF.